This TCR beta chain is from a study of cytomegalovirus exposure and HLA in healthy donors (TCRdb year 2017). Background on the whole study: An earlier analysis of roughly 500 of the donors reported roughly 270 Gb of sequence data and 117 million unique TCR beta sequences from some 180 million T cells. An early release that covered about 600 HLA-typed donors contained around 330 gigabases of sequencing data and 75 million to 100 million unique TCR sequences. The genetic ancestry cluster associated with self-reported Caucasian donors included around 76% of the roughly 390 genotyped donors. The study was designed to test whether signatures of past pathogen exposure could be identified by cataloging public T cell receptors. The T cell repertoires of about 700 subjects were profiled by immunosequencing and related to cytomegalovirus serostatus. A separate validation cohort of some 130 different subjects was used in addition to the roughly 640-subject first cohort. High-throughput TCR immunosequencing, statistical association of individual TCRs with disease status, and machine learning were combined to predict cytomegalovirus infection status. To study patterns of TCR occurrence, a later analysis re-analyzed previously published TCR beta repertoires from 600 to 750 donors and added high-resolution HLA genotyping. In the later analysis, no new phenotypic data were used to find candidate immune exposures; instead, reliance was placed on TCR beta sequences and their occurrence across donors. In an earlier analysis of roughly 540 of the donors, high-throughput TCR beta sequencing was used to judge whether each TCR beta V gene segment behaved as functional or pseudogenic. Donor age, sex, ethnicity and CMV serostatus were collected together with the repertoire data. A later genetic analysis took genome-wide SNP genotypes for about 55% of the roughly 700 donors and used that subset as a discovery cohort. Every discovery cohort repertoire had been produced on one sequencing platform. HLA typing included class I and class II loci at four-digit resolution. The number of typed donors differed by locus: about 620-640 for A, B, C, DRB1 and DQB1; some 500 for DQA1; fewer than 610 for DPA1; and some 450 for DPB1. About five DR-DQ haplotypes were handled as single units for association and clustering because linkage in the cohort was strong. On average, 235,054 unique TCR beta nucleotide sequences were sequenced per donor among a few hundred genotyped donors of the cohort, with roughly 18% of those sequences being non-productive. Broad study findings and their caveats: A group of highly shared sequence variants was considered likely to be a technical artifact of the sequencing pipeline. V-gene and J-gene trimming of TCR beta chains was associated with a missense DCLRE1C variant in a later genetic analysis, and the association was replicated in an independent cohort. A later analysis reported that several top co-occurrence clusters appeared linked to parvovirus B19, influenza, CMV and Epstein-Barr virus. Some IMGT-functional V segments, including TRBV6-2 and TRBV6-3, could not be told apart with the 87-base-pair reads, so those segments were excluded. Because HLA typing was missing for some donors at each locus, association tests included only the typed subset. In vitro tests confirmed that a few of the cytomegalovirus-associated TCR beta chains recognize cytomegalovirus antigens. In this cohort, only TCR beta chains were sequenced, and detectable features were limited by the absence of alpha or paired-chain data. A later analysis found that TCR association rates varied across HLA loci, with DRB1 alleles showing the most associated TCRs and HLA-C alleles the fewest. Compared with the approximately 600-donor mean, donors in an Asian-associated ancestry cluster had fewer N-insertions in productive TCRs, according to a later genetic analysis. When HLA alleles, especially DR and DQ, strongly co-occurred, TCR associations were difficult to assign to individual alleles. It was suggested by the authors that the approach could potentially be generalized to other disease states and immunological phenotypes. In an earlier analysis of more than 500 of the donors, most TCR beta V segments appeared in productive rearrangements about 90% or about 30% of the time, broadly matching IMGT annotations. Immune exposure information for the cohort was limited to CMV serostatus. A further reported finding was that TCR beta sequences accurately predicted the HLA-A and HLA-B alleles for most subjects in the first cohort. In both the original and validation cohorts, the classifier was reported to diagnose cytomegalovirus status with high specificity and sensitivity. A later analysis found that most CMV-associated TCR beta chains appeared HLA-restricted, with HLA associations seemingly driven largely by CMV exposure. In the study, around 150 TCR beta chains were listed as associated with cytomegalovirus. The earlier analysis of approximately 540 of the donors excluded roughly 16 rarely observed V segments, including chromosome 9 orphons, because counts were too low. Compared with equally common non-associated chains, HLA-associated TCR beta chains in a later analysis were more clonally expanded and had lower generation probabilities. Linkage disequilibrium might explain the correlated functional status among segregating V segments, but an unknown experimental factor could not be excluded. Roughly uniform sequencing depth across donors was assumed in presence/absence analyses, although this assumption may not hold. A later analysis associated about 17,000 TCR beta sequences with specific HLA alleles at a false discovery rate of 0.05. Most TCR sequences were observed very rarely across donors, whereas some public TCRs were present in many individuals.

In regard to this clone: It lacks a known antigen. Base-call qualities are not available, and no considerably larger clone is one nucleotide away.

The CDR3, from cysteine to phenylalanine, totals 14 residues. Only the CDR3 part of the read is kept: 42 bases, read in frame from the first base. V and J lose 0 bases and 0 bases, and a span of 5 bases separates them. CDR1 MGHRA and CDR2 YSYEKL were looked up in the germline V gene. Libraries were prepared through the immunoSEQ multiplex PCR assay. For the multiplex PCR, a mixture combining 60 forward primers for TCR Vbeta segments and 13 reverse primers for TCR Jbeta segments was used. A multiplex PCR assay on genomic DNA amplified the CDR3 region of rearranged TCR beta genes. Amplified TCR beta libraries were sequenced as 87-base-pair reads on the Illumina HiSeq System. Turning to the authors' computational methods: A later analysis counted some 80 million unique TCR beta chains across the 666 repertoires, and roughly 11 million of these chains were shared by at least two donors. Raw reads were error-corrected and collapsed into unique sequences by a nearest-neighbor algorithm in which closely related sequences were merged to remove PCR and sequencing errors. V, D and J gene segments were assigned by aligning CDR3 sequences to IMGT reference sequences. For a sequence to be retained, at least a six-nucleotide match to both a V gene segment and a J gene segment was required. A rearrangement was called productive if the CDR3 had no stop codons and remained in frame with V and J, and every other rearrangement was called non-productive. CDR3 was defined according to IMGT convention as the region running from the second conserved V-encoded cysteine to the conserved J-encoded phenylalanine. The earlier analysis of about 590 of the donors excluded sequences that lacked an unambiguous match to a single V gene segment. An earlier analysis of several hundred of the donors called V segments functional above 56.7% productive rearrangements and segregating when the between-donor standard deviation exceeded 5%. To diagnose cytomegalovirus status from the catalog of TCR beta chain sequences, a statistical classification framework was built. In a later analysis, V and J genes were assigned by comparing TCR nucleotide sequences against IMGT/GENE-DB human TR gene sequences. Using the TCRdist pipeline, a later analysis assigned CDR3 sequences along with most-parsimonious VDJ recombination scenarios. A later analysis defined each TCR beta chain by its CDR3 amino acid sequence plus V-gene family, and excluded reads lacking a unique V-gene family. As a way to deal with suspected cross-contamination and a sequencing artifact, a later analysis dropped roughly 620 nucleotide sequences that were highly shared and had low generation probability. In a later analysis, a clonal expansion index for each public chain was calculated from normalized within-repertoire ranks of inferred template counts. In a later analysis, generation probabilities were computed with a VDJ recombination model fitted to out-of-frame rearrangements, and the resulting probabilities were checked against IGoR. A later analysis scored TCR-TCR, TCR-HLA and TCR-CMV co-occurrence with hypergeometric tests, applying a repertoire-size bias correction to TCR pairs. False discovery rates were estimated in a later analysis by permuting HLA or CMV assignments 20 times. A later analysis grouped co-occurring TCRs with DBSCAN, adding TCRdist sequence similarity when clustering within HLA-allele-positive subsets. Repertoires with fewer than 30,000 or more than 120,000 public chains, plus five repertoires with anomalous nucleotide sharing, were excluded from co-occurrence clustering. Entries here come from immuneACCESS through TCRdb and include only in-frame sequences with V and J called. Some clones fail to appear in such tables; in the studies checked, an unresolved V gene covers under half of the shortfall, and the cause of the remainder is unknown. Clone size and V and J calls were adopted from that table, with D and trimming inferred from the DNA. The sample table holds more than 50,000 clones, of which 65% to 85% were seen once. The top ten clones comprise around 2.4% of the sample.

The cohort consisted of 600 to 750 healthy bone marrow donors. At the time of sampling, every cohort member was nominally healthy, though immune exposures that went unrecorded were likely present. The donor was CMV seronegative and belonged to the group of 352 seronegative cohort members. A peripheral blood sample was provided by each donor, and peripheral blood mononuclear cells were used for TCR beta sequencing. Genomic DNA extraction from the blood cell samples was performed with the Qiagen DNeasy Blood Extraction Kit. The chain is assembled from TRBV4-1 and TRBJ1-2; TRBD1 is possibly the D segment (5 matching bases). The sequencing sample was made of PBMCs. This TCR derives from a female donor in good health and CMV-seronegative. The CDR3 corresponds to CASSQDRANYGYTF. The nucleotide sequence is TGCGCCAGCAGCCAAGACAGGGCTAACTATGGCTACACCTTC.